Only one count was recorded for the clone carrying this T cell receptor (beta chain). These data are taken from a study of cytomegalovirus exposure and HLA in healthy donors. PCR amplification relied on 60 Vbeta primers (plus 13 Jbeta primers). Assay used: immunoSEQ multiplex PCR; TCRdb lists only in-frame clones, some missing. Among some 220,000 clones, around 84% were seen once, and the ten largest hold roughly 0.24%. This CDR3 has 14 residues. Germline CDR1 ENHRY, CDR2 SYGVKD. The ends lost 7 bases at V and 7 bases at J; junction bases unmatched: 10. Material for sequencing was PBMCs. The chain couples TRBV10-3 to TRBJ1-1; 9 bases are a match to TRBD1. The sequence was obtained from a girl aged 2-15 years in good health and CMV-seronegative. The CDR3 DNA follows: TGTGCCATCACCGCGGGACAGGGTAGCGGTGAAGCTTTCTTT. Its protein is CAITAGQGSGEAFF.